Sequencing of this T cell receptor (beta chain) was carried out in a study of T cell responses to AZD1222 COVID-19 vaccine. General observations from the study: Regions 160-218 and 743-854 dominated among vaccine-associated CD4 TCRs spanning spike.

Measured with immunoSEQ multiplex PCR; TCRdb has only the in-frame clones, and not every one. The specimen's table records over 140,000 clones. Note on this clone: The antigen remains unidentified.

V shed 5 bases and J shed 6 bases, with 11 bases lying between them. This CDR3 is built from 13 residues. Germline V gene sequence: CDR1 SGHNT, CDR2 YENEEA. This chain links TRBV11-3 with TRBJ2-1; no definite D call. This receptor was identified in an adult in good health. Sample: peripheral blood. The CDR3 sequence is CASSRTRTNEQFF. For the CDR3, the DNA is TGTGCCAGCAGCCGTACAAGGACCAATGAGCAGTTCTTC.